The 32 T cell receptor beta chains below come from one sample, sequenced in a study of blood T cell repertoires in COVID-19. Measured with immunoSEQ multiplex PCR; TCRdb has only the in-frame clones, and not every one. The table records around 250,000 clones, around nine tenths of them present only once. The sample consisted of peripheral blood. These receptors all come from a woman aged 60-75 years who had recovered from COVID-19.

Points on this clone: The DNA is omitted, as the CDR3 cannot be located on it reliably, and the CDR3 follows TCRdb's listing. This chain joins TRBV7-2 and TRBJ1-5. Germline values: CDR1 SGHTA, CDR2 FQGNSA. The CDR3 contains 14 residues when both ends are counted. The CDR3 protein is CASSPQAGILAQHF.

This sequence joins TRBV5-1 and TRBJ2-3; TRBD1 matches at 7 bases. V lost 4 bases to trimming and J lost 2 bases; unmatched junction nucleotides: 4. CDR1 and CDR2 (germline): SGHRS, YFSETQ. CDR3 length equals 14 residues. CDR3 sequence reads: CASSPTGNTDTQYF. The CDR3 region has the DNA TGCGCCAGCAGCCCGACAGGGAACACAGATACGCAGTATTTT.

The chain links TRBV9 to TRBJ2-2; 12 bases map to TRBD2. Germline V gene sequence: CDR1 SGDLS, CDR2 YYNGEE. J was trimmed by 7 bases and V by 2 bases; bases with no gene match: 6. The CDR3 runs to 16 residues. CDR3 protein: CASSVRLAGALGELFF. The CDR3 DNA reads as TGTGCCAGCAGCGTGAGACTAGCGGGGGCCCTCGGGGAGCTGTTTTTT. Based on the CDR3 plus reference TRBV9 and TRBJ2-2, the full variable domain is DSGVTQTPKHLITATGQRVTLRCSPRSGDLSVYWYQQSLDQGLQFLIQYYNGEERAKGNILERFSAQQFPDLHSELNLSSLELGDSALYFCASSVRLAGALGELFFGEGSRLTVL.

This clone was detected a few times. The chain joins TRBV3-1 (or the pseudogene TRBV3-2) to TRBJ1-2; the D gene is possibly TRBD1 (6 bases). The V end was cut by 4 bases, the J end by 1 base, with 10 bases between. In germline, CDR1 is LGHDT, CDR2 YNNKEL (reference sequence). The CDR3 is 14 residues long. The CDR3 coding sequence is TGTGCCAGCAGCCGTGACAGGTATAACTATGGCTACACCTTC. This codes for CASSRDRYNYGYTF.

V and J are TRBV12-5 and TRBJ1-2, with a possible D match to TRBD1 (5 bases). V dropped 3 bases and J dropped 7 bases, with 9 bases sitting between them. The V gene's germline CDR1 is LGHNT and CDR2 FRNRAP. This CDR3 has 12 amino acids. The CDR3 coding sequence is TGTGCTAGTGGTTTCCAGGGTGGTGGCTACACCTTC. Translating it yields CASGFQGGGYTF.

The chain recombines TRBV28 with TRBJ1-3, with 7 nucleotides matching TRBD1. Germline assignment: CDR1 MDHEN and CDR2 SYDVKM. The CDR3 is 15 residues long. The trim removed 8 bases at V and 0 bases at J, leaving 7 bases unmatched. In DNA form, the CDR3 reads TGTGCCAGCGGGACAGTAGAAGGCTCTGGAAACACCATATATTTT. This translates into CASGTVEGSGNTIYF.

As for this clone: The junction differs from germline at one of its ends, possibly a read error. The V and J genes are TRBV7-7 and TRBJ2-5, with TRBD1 identical over 9 bases. Germline V gene lookup returns CDR1 SSHAT and CDR2 FNYEAQ (reference sequence). This CDR3 contains 16 residues. CDR3 nucleotides: TGTGCTAGCAGCTTGGACAGGGGTAGAGGGCAAGAGACCCAGTACTTC. It yields the protein CASSLDRGRGQETQYF.

This chain links TRBV11-2 with TRBJ2-7; 7 positions match TRBD1. V was clipped by 4 bases and J by 3 bases; unmatched bases: 9. Looked up from germline, CDR1 is SGHAT and CDR2 is FQNNGV. CDR3 length: 15 amino acids. Here the CDR3 DNA reads TGTGCCAGCAGCTCACCCGGGACAGCTTTCTACGAGCAGTACTTC. This translates into CASSSPGTAFYEQYF. The entire variable domain, with the rest obtained from reference TRBV11-2 and TRBJ2-7, is as follows: EAGVAQSPRYKIIEKRQSVAFWCNPISGHATLYWYQQILGQGPKLLIQFQNNGVVDDSQLPKDRFSAERLKGVDSTLKIQPAKLEDSAVYLCASSSPGTAFYEQYFGPGTRLTVT.

There are a few counts of this clone. The chain carries TRBV3-1 (or the pseudogene TRBV3-2) and TRBJ2-7; TRBD1 is a possible D gene (6 bases). The V gene lost 3 bases and the J gene lost 6 bases, with 15 bases spanning the gap. Looked up from germline, CDR1 is LGHDT and CDR2 is YNNKEL (reference sequence). The CDR3 sequence is 14 residues long. The CDR3 DNA follows: TGTGCCAGCAGCCAGGGGGCCGGGGAAGGCGAGCAGTACTTC. Protein product: CASSQGAGEGEQYF.

J is TRBJ2-3 and V is TRBV24-1, with a possible D match to TRBD2 (6 bases). V shed 5 bases and J shed 4 bases, with 9 bases lying between them. The germline V gene has CDR1 KGHDR and CDR2 SFDVKD. The CDR3 extends over 13 amino acids. The CDR3 DNA sequence: TGTGCCACCAGTGTATGGGGGGCAGATACGCAGTATTTT. Amino acids: CATSVWGADTQYF.

The genes are TRBV5-4 and TRBJ2-3, with 11 nucleotides matching TRBD1. The CDR3 length is 17 residues. Trimming took 1 base from V and 4 from J; bases not matched to a gene: 8. Germline V CDR1 and CDR2: SGHNT, YYREEE (reference sequence). In nucleotides, the CDR3 is TGTGCCAGCAGCTTGTCAAGGACAGGGGGCTCTGCAGATACGCAGTATTTT. It translates to CASSLSRTGGSADTQYF.

This chain links TRBV13 with TRBJ1-2, with D unresolved. The CDR3 consists of 16 residues. The V gene's germline CDR1 is PRHDT and CDR2 FYEKMQ (reference sequence). V lost 5 bases and J 4 bases, leaving 20 bases between the germline ends. CDR3: CASSRGEALLGYGYTF. Here the CDR3 DNA reads TGTGCCAGCAGCCGAGGAGAGGCCCTACTGGGCTATGGCTACACCTTC.

The chain combines TRBV5-1 with TRBJ2-5, with 9 nucleotides matching TRBD2. Looked up from germline, CDR1 is SGHRS and CDR2 is YFSETQ. The CDR3 totals 15 residues. V gave up 5 bases and J gave up 5 bases; unmatched junction bases: 10. The chain's CDR3 is CASSPAAGGLETQYF. The CDR3 DNA sequence: TGCGCCAGCAGTCCCGCGGCGGGGGGGCTTGAGACCCAGTACTTC.

This clone was found once. J is TRBJ1-2 and V is TRBV9; D uncertain. The CDR3 loop spans 11 amino acids. V was cut by 6 bases and J by 7 bases, with 10 bases left in between. Germline lookup yields CDR1 SGDLS and CDR2 YYNGEE. The CDR3: CASTREGGYTF. DNA for the CDR3: TGTGCCAGCACCCGTGAGGGTGGCTACACCTTC.

Here the CDR3 reads CASRAGQGGMGGYTF. The CDR3 DNA is TGTGCCAGCAGGGCCGGACAGGGGGGGATGGGTGGCTACACCTTC. The V gene is TRBV28, the J gene TRBJ1-2; 10 nucleotides line up with TRBD1. Germline CDR1 MDHEN, CDR2 SYDVKM. The CDR3 has 15 residues. V dropped 6 bases and J dropped 7; count of bases not matched to a gene: 11.

This clone was observed once. This chain joins TRBV15 and TRBJ2-1; tentative D call: TRBD1 (5 bases). The CDR3 length is 14 residues. From germline, CDR1 is LNHNV and CDR2 YYDKDF (reference sequence). Trimming removed 0 bases at V and 6 bases at J, with 9 bases between. In nucleotides, the CDR3 is TGTGCCACCAGCAGAGATGAAACAGGCAATGAGCAGTTCTTC. Translated, it gives CATSRDETGNEQFF.

CDR3 coding DNA: TGTGCCAGCAGCCAAGAAATGAGGACAGGTGTTGAGGGCTACACCTTC. It translates to CASSQEMRTGVEGYTF. V is TRBV14 and J is TRBJ1-2; 7 nucleotides line up with TRBD1. There are 16 residues in the CDR3. After removal of 0 bases from V and 8 bases from J, the junction contained 12 bases not matched to a gene. The V gene's germline CDR1 is SGHDN and CDR2 FVKESK. The full variable domain, rest sourced from reference TRBV14 and TRBJ1-2, is EAGVTQFPSHSVIEKGQTVTLRCDPISGHDNLYWYRRVMGKEIKFLLHFVKESKQDESGMPNNRFLAERTGGTYSTLKVQPAELEDSGVYFCASSQEMRTGVEGYTFGSGTRLTVV.

The rearrangement joins TRBV28 to TRBJ2-2, with 10 bases identical to TRBD1. The CDR3 consists of 15 residues. V lost 9 bases, J lost 1 base, and 5 bases stayed unmatched. CDR1 MDHEN and CDR2 SYDVKM come from the germline V gene. The CDR3 loop is CARKDRGGNTGELFF. The CDR3 DNA is TGTGCCAGGAAGGACAGGGGGGGGAACACCGGGGAGCTGTTTTTT. The entire variable domain, with the rest obtained from reference TRBV28 and TRBJ2-2, is as follows: DVKVTQSSRYLVKRTGEKVFLECVQDMDHENMFWYRQDPGLGLRLIYFSYDVKMKEKGDIPEGYSVSREKKERFSLILESASTNQTSMYLCARKDRGGNTGELFFGEGSRLTVL.

The chain uses TRBV5-8 and TRBJ2-7, with D possibly matching TRBD1 (5 bases). The CDR3 has 15 amino acids. V shed 6 bases and J shed 1 base, with 17 bases lying between them. Germline V CDR1 and CDR2: SGHTS, YDEGEE. For the CDR3, the DNA is TGTGCCAGCATCGTCCTAGGACATAGTTCCTACGAGCAGTACTTC. Its protein product is CASIVLGHSSYEQYF.

The V gene is TRBV7-8, the J gene TRBJ2-3, with a tentative D call TRBD2 (6 bases). V gave up 5 bases and J gave up 0 bases, with 12 bases separating them. Germline V lookup: CDR1 SGHVS, CDR2 FQNEAQ. This CDR3 contains 15 residues. CDR3: CASSQLSGSTDTQYF. For the CDR3, the DNA is TGTGCCAGCAGCCAGTTAAGCGGGAGCACAGATACGCAGTATTTT.

This sequence joins TRBV2 and TRBJ1-4; 11 bases are a match to TRBD1. With V trimmed by 6 bases and J by 8 bases, 5 bases remained unmatched. The germline V gene encodes CDR1 SNHLY and CDR2 FYNNEI. CDR3 length equals 14 residues. CDR3: CASRTDRGHEKLFF. The DNA for the CDR3 is TGTGCCAGCAGGACGGACAGGGGGCACGAAAAACTGTTTTTT.

The genes are TRBV5-1 and TRBJ2-3; possibly TRBD2 for D (5 bases). The germline CDR1 and CDR2 sequences are SGHRS and YFSETQ. Trimming removed 0 bases from V and 6 bases from J, with 11 bases in between. The CDR3 runs 14 residues. CDR3 DNA sequence: TGCGCCAGCAGCTTGGACGGGGAGCTGGATACGCAGTATTTT. Translated, it gives CASSLDGELDTQYF.

The genes are TRBV20-1 and TRBJ2-7; a weak D match, TRBD2 (5 bases). The CDR3 runs 9 residues. Germline V gene lookup returns CDR1 DFQATT and CDR2 SNEGSKA (reference sequence). The CDR3 nucleotides are TGCAGCCTGGCGGGCGAGCAGTACTTC. Translation: CSLAGEQYF.

The chain is built from TRBV2 and TRBJ2-7; 10 nucleotides agree with TRBD1. The CDR3 consists of 14 residues. Germline V gene lookup returns CDR1 SNHLY and CDR2 FYNNEI. V was pared by 4 bases and J by 4 bases, with 4 bases of the junction left unmatched. CDR3 region: CASSGQGAGYEQYF. CDR3 nucleotide sequence: TGTGCCAGCAGTGGACAGGGGGCTGGGTACGAGCAGTACTTC.

V gene TRBV18 combines with J gene TRBJ2-1, with D perhaps TRBD2 (6 bases). The CDR3 extends over 15 amino acids. The germline gives CDR1 KGHSH, CDR2 LQKENI. V lost 6 bases and J 10 bases, leaving 22 bases between the germline ends. CDR3 in DNA: TGTGCCAGCTCGGCAACAGGTGTCGTTGGGGGGGAGCAGTTCTTC. It yields the protein CASSATGVVGGEQFF.

This clone was counted a single time. V gene TRBV5-8 combines with J gene TRBJ2-5, with 9 bases fitting TRBD2. V dropped 1 base and J dropped 4; count of bases not matched to a gene: 8. The CDR3 covers 16 residues. Germline loops: CDR1 SGHTS, CDR2 YDEGEE. CDR3 nucleotides: TGTGCCAGCAGCTTGTATCTAGCGGGGATGGCAGAGACCCAGTACTTC. Translating gives CASSLYLAGMAETQYF.

CDR3 amino acids: CASSLTSLPNTEAFF. CDR3 DNA: TGTGCCAGCAGCTTAACATCCCTTCCCAACACTGAAGCTTTCTTT. This chain joins TRBV7-3 and TRBJ1-1, with D uncertain. Deletions cut 0 bases from V and 2 bases from J, with 10 bases between. The CDR3 has 15 amino acids. Germline V gives CDR1 SGHTA, CDR2 FQGTGA.

The chain combines TRBV15 with TRBJ2-7, with a tentative D call TRBD2 (5 bases). The V gene lost 1 base and the J gene lost 1 base, with 14 bases spanning the gap. Germline lookup yields CDR1 LNHNV and CDR2 YYDKDF (reference sequence). The CDR3 spans 16 residues. The CDR3 coding sequence is TGTGCCACCAGCAGAGCTGGAGGCAGACTATCCTACGAGCAGTACTTC. Translating it yields CATSRAGGRLSYEQYF.

The rearrangement links TRBV27 to TRBJ2-3; D possibly corresponds to TRBD2 (5 bases). The CDR3 is 18 amino acids. Germline V gives CDR1 MNHEY, CDR2 SMNVEV (reference sequence). V lost 5 bases to trimming and J lost 0 bases, with 21 bases between them. This CDR3 is CASSLTTGGPRSTDTQYF. For the CDR3, the DNA is TGTGCCAGCAGTCTCACCACCGGAGGACCACGTAGCACAGATACGCAGTATTTT.

The chain uses TRBV9 and TRBJ1-1; a weak D match, TRBD1 (5 bases). The V end lost 1 base, the J end lost 1 base, and 11 bases lay between the germline ends. This CDR3 spans 15 amino acids. Germline V lookup: CDR1 SGDLS, CDR2 YYNGEE. The CDR3 loop reads CASSVSPGENTEAFF. The CDR3 nucleotides are TGTGCCAGCAGCGTAAGTCCGGGGGAGAACACTGAAGCTTTCTTT.

The chain recombines TRBV21-1 with TRBJ1-4; the D call in the table, TRBD1, was not verified against the DNA. TRBV21-1 is deemed a pseudogene. The CDR3 is made up of 14 amino acids. The CDR3 loop reads CASADSPTNEKLFF. CDR3 nucleotides: TGTGCCAGCGCGGACAGCCCAACTAATGAAAAACTGTTTTTT.

V gene TRBV4-3 combines with J gene TRBJ1-1; D is possibly TRBD1 (5 bases). This CDR3 has 15 amino acids. The germline V gene encodes CDR1 LGHNA and CDR2 YSLEER. V was pared by 0 bases and J by 4 bases, with 12 bases between. This CDR3 is CASSQDIGVGTEAFF. In DNA form, the CDR3 reads TGCGCCAGCAGCCAAGATATAGGGGTCGGCACTGAAGCTTTCTTT.